The 15 T cell receptor beta chains presented below share a single source sample, sequenced in a study of STAT5B mutations in CD4+ large granular lymphocyte leukemia. Sequencing used immunoSEQ multiplex PCR; TCRdb keeps in-frame clones, though not all of them. The table records around 30,000 clones, around 76% of them present only once. Material: CD4+ T cells from blood buffy coats. Source of these receptors: a human donor in good health.

The V and J genes are TRBV27 and TRBJ1-5; possibly TRBD1 for D (5 bases). The CDR3 loop spans 19 amino acids. Germline values: CDR1 MNHEY, CDR2 SMNVEV (reference sequence). Trimming shortened V by 6 bases and J by 0 bases, and 24 bases separated the two germline ends. This CDR3 reads CASRRKGLGTGDSNQPQHF. Here the CDR3 DNA reads TGTGCCAGCAGACGAAAGGGGTTGGGGACGGGGGATAGCAATCAGCCCCAGCATTTT.

The chain links TRBV18 to TRBJ1-4, with D perhaps TRBD1 (6 bases). Germline assignment: CDR1 KGHSH and CDR2 LQKENI. V dropped 6 bases and J dropped 8 bases, with 16 bases sitting between them. CDR3 length: 14 amino acids. The CDR3: CASSRGAFTEKLFF. Written as DNA, the CDR3 is TGTGCCAGCTCCCGGGGGGCGTTCACCGAAAAACTGTTTTTT.

The V gene is TRBV7-9, the J gene TRBJ2-7, with a weak D call TRBD1 (6 bases). V lost 2 bases to trimming and J lost 5 bases, with 16 bases between them. The length of the CDR3 is 15 residues. Germline CDR1 is SEHNR and CDR2 is FQNEAQ (reference sequence). The CDR3: CASSLFSGQLHEQYF. The DNA for the CDR3 is TGTGCCAGCAGCTTATTCTCGGGACAACTTCACGAGCAGTACTTC. The complete variable domain, with remaining parts taken from reference TRBV7-9 and TRBJ2-7, reads DTGVSQNPRHKITKRGQNVTFRCDPISEHNRLYWYRQTLGQGPEFLTYFQNEAQLEKSRLLSDRFSAERPKGSFSTLEIQRTEQGDSAMYLCASSLFSGQLHEQYFGPGTRLTVT.

The chain couples TRBV7-8 to TRBJ1-1; maybe TRBD1 (6 bases). Germline V gene lookup returns CDR1 SGHVS and CDR2 FQNEAQ. The CDR3 length is 12 residues. The V and J ends lost 3 bases and 8 bases respectively, with 10 bases between them. CDR3 nucleotide sequence: TGTGCCAGCAGCTTGAGTACAGGGGAAGCTTTCTTT. Its protein is CASSLSTGEAFF.

The gene calls are TRBV6-6 and TRBJ1-1, with 7 bases aligning to TRBD1. There are 13 residues in the CDR3. Per germline, CDR1 MNHNY and CDR2 SVGAGI (reference sequence). Trimming removed 2 bases from V and 3 bases from J; junction bases left unmatched: 0. CDR3 amino acids: CASSYTGDTEAFF. Written as DNA, the CDR3 is TGTGCCAGCAGTTACACAGGGGACACTGAAGCTTTCTTT.

CDR3 loop: CASSLYISTYGGTEAFF. In DNA, the CDR3 is TGTGCCAGCAGCTTGTACATAAGCACCTACGGGGGCACTGAAGCTTTCTTT. The chain is built from TRBV5-4 and TRBJ1-1; tentatively, D is TRBD1 (5 bases). The germline V gene has CDR1 SGHNT and CDR2 YYREEE (reference sequence). V shed 1 base and J shed 4 bases, with 20 bases lying between them. CDR3 length: 17 amino acids. Full variable domain (missing parts from reference TRBV5-4 and TRBJ1-1): ETGVTQSPTHLIKTRGQQVTLRCSSQSGHNTVSWYQQALGQGPQFIFQYYREEENGRGNFPPRFSGLQFPNYSSELNVNALELDDSALYLCASSLYISTYGGTEAFFGQGTRLTVV.

The rearrangement joins TRBV15 to TRBJ1-2, with a tentative D call TRBD1 (5 bases). V was cut by 0 bases and J by 2 bases, with 13 bases left in between. Germline V gene data show CDR1 as LNHNV and CDR2 as YYDKDF (reference sequence). The CDR3 totals 16 residues. CDR3 bases: TGTGCCACCAGCAGAGATGGGGCAGGGAGAAACTATGGCTACACCTTC. Translating it yields CATSRDGAGRNYGYTF.

This clone was seen only a few times. The chain combines TRBV7-9 with TRBJ2-1; D is unclear. The CDR3 totals 13 residues. Germline values: CDR1 SEHNR, CDR2 FQNEAQ (reference sequence). V was cut by 2 bases and J by 12 bases, with 14 bases left in between. The CDR3 DNA reads as TGTGCCAGCAGCTTAAGCGCGTTGTCCCCGCAGTTCTTC. The encoded protein is CASSLSALSPQFF.

This chain links TRBV6-5 with TRBJ2-1; 9 bases fit TRBD1. The CDR3 length is 15 residues. Germline assignment: CDR1 MNHEY and CDR2 SVGAGI. V lost 5 bases, J lost 4 bases, and 6 bases stayed unmatched. The CDR3 loop reads CASSPTGGIYNEQFF. The CDR3 nucleotides are TGTGCCAGCAGTCCAACAGGGGGCATTTACAATGAGCAGTTCTTC.

The chain employs TRBV2 and TRBJ2-7, with TRBD2 matching 8 bases. Germline V gene sequence: CDR1 SNHLY, CDR2 FYNNEI. V shed 1 base, J shed 2 bases, and the junction held 10 bases outside the gene matches. The CDR3 has 17 residues. The CDR3 reads CASSEGASGRVTYEQYF. The CDR3 coding sequence is TGTGCCAGCAGTGAAGGGGCTAGCGGGCGGGTTACCTACGAGCAGTACTTC.

The chain joins TRBV11-2 to TRBJ2-7, with D tentatively TRBD2 (6 bases). CDR1 SGHAT and CDR2 FQNNGV come from the germline V gene. CDR3 size: 15 residues. V was cut by 0 bases and J by 0 bases, with 9 bases left in between. In nucleotides, the CDR3 is TGTGCCAGCAGCTTAGACAGCGGGTACTCCTACGAGCAGTACTTC. Translated: CASSLDSGYSYEQYF.

The V and J genes are TRBV29-1 and TRBJ2-5; D uncertain. With 3 bases removed from V and 1 base from J, the gap between germline ends came to 6 bases. The CDR3 length is 12 residues. Germline V gives CDR1 SQVTM, CDR2 ANQGSEA. CDR3 bases: TGCAGCGTTGAGCAGAGCCAAGAGACCCAGTACTTC. Translated, it gives CSVEQSQETQYF.

This chain connects TRBV21-1 to TRBJ1-4; TRBD1 is taken as the D call from the table, unchecked against the DNA. TRBV21-1 constitutes a pseudogene. The CDR3 loop spans 18 amino acids. The CDR3 loop is CASSAPGQGGLGNEKLFF. Here the CDR3 DNA reads TGTGCCAGCAGCGCTCCGGGACAGGGTGGGCTAGGGAATGAAAAACTGTTTTTT.

The chain joins TRBV18 to TRBJ1-2; D gene unclear. This CDR3 spans 12 amino acids. V lost 1 base and J lost 8, with 8 bases in between. Germline CDR1 and CDR2: KGHSH and LQKENI. The CDR3 DNA follows: TGTGCCAGCTCACCACGACAAGAGGGCTACACCTTC. It codes for CASSPRQEGYTF.

This clone turned up a few times. V and J are TRBV11-1 and TRBJ1-4; no clear D. The V gene lost 2 bases and the J gene lost 0 bases, with 7 bases spanning the gap. The CDR3 loop spans 15 amino acids. CDR1 is SGHAT, CDR2 FQDESV, per germline (reference sequence). CDR3 sequence (DNA): TGTGCCAGCAGCTTATCTGACGCAACTAATGAAAAACTGTTTTTT. Its protein is CASSLSDATNEKLFF.